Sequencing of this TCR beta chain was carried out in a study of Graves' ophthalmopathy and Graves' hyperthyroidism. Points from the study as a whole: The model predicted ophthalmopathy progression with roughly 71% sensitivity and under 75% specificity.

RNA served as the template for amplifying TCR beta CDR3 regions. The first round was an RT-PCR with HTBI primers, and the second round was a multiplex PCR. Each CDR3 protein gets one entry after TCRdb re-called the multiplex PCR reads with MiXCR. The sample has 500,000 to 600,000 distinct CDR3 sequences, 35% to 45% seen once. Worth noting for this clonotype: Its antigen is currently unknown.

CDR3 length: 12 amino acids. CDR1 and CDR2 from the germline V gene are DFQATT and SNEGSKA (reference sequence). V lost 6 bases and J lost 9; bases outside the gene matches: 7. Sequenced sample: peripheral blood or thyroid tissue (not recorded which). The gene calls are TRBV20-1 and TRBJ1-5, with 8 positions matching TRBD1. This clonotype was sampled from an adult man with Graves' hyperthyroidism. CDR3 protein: CSAAGGPRPQHF. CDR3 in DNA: TGCAGTGCGGCAGGGGGCCCTCGGCCCCAGCATTTT.